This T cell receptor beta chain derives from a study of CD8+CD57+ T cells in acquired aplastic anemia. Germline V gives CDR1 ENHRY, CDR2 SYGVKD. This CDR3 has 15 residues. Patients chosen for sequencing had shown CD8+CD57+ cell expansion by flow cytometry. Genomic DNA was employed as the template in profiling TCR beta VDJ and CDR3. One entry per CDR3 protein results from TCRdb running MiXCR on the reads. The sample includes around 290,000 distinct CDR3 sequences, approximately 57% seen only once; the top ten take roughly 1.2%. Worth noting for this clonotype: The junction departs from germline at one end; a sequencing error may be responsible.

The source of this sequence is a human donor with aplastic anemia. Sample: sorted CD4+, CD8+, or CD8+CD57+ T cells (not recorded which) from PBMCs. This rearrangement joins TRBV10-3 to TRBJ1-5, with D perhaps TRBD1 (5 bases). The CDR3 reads CATSGQGRNNRPQHF. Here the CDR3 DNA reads TGTGCCACCAGTGGGCAGGGACGAAACAATCGGCCCCAGCATTTT.